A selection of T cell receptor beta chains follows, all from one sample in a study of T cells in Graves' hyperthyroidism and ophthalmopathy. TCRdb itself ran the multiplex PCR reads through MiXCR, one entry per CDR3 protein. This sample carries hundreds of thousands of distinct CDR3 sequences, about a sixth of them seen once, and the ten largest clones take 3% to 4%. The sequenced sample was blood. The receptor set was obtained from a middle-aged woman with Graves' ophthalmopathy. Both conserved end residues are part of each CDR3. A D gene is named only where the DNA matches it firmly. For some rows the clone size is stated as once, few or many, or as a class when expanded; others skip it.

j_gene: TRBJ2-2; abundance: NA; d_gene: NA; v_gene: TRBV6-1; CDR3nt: TGTGCCAGCATGGGGGCAACTAGCGATTTTACCGGGGAGCTGTTTTTT; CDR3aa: CASMGATSDFTGELFF
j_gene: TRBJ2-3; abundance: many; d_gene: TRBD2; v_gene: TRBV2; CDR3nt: TGTGCCAGCAGTGACACGGGACTAGATCTGGAAGATACGCAGTATTTT; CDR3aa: CASSDTGLDLEDTQYF
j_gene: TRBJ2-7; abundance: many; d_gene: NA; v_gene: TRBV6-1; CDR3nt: TGTGCCAGCAGGGATCTGAAGGGGACCTACGAGCAGTACTTC; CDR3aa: CASRDLKGTYEQYF
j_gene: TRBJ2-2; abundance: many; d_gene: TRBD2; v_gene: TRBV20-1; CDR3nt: TGCAGTGCTAAGACTAGCGTGAACACCGGGGAGCTGTTTTTT; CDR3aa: CSAKTSVNTGELFF
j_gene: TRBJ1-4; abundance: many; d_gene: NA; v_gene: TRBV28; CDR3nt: TGTGCCAGCAGTTTAGTGGGGGGCAATCGCGAAAAACTGTTTTTT; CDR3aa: CASSLVGGNREKLFF
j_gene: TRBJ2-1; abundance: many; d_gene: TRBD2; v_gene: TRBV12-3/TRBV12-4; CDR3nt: TGTGCCAGCAGTTTGTCTCGGGGGCTAGCGGGAGGTAGCTCCTACAATGAGCAGTTCTTC; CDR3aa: CASSLSRGLAGGSSYNEQFF
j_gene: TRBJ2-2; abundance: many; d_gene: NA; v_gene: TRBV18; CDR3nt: TGTGCCAGCTCACCACCGGGAGAAACCGGGGAGCTGTTTTTT; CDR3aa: CASSPPGETGELFF
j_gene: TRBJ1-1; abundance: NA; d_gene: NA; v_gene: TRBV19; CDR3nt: TGTGCCAGTAGTGGAAATGACAGGTGGACTGAAGCTTTCTTT; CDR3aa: CASSGNDRWTEAFF
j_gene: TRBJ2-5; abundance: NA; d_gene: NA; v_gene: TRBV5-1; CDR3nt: TGCGCCAGCAGCATGAGAGAGCAAGAGACCCAGTACTTC; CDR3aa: CASSMREQETQYF
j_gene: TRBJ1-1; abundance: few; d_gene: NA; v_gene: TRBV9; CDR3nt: TGTGCCAGCAGCGTAGCTCTGGGAGGGGAAGCTTTCTTT; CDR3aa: CASSVALGGEAFF
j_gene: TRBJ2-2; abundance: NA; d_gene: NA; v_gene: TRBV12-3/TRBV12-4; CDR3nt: TGTGCCAGCAGCCTCCAAACAGGGCTGGGCGGGGAGCTGTTTTTT; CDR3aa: CASSLQTGLGGELFF
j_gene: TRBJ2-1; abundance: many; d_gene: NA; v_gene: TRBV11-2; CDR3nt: TGTGCCAGCAGCTTCGCAACAGGGTACAATGAGCAGTTCTTC; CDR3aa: CASSFATGYNEQFF
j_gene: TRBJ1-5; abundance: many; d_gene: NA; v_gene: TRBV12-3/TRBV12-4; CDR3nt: TGTGCCAGCAGTTTGGGGGGGGAGCAGCCCCAGCATTTT; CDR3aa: CASSLGGEQPQHF
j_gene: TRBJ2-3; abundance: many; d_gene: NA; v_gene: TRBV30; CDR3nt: TGTGCCTGGAGTAGGGGGATAGCAGATACGCAGTATTTT; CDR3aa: CAWSRGIADTQYF
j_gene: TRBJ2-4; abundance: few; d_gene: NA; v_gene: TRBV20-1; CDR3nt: TGCAGTGCTGGCCCTTACAGGGGGGGCATTCAGTACTTC; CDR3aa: CSAGPYRGGIQYF
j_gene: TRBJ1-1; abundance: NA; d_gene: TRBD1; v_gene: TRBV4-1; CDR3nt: TGCGCCAGCAGCCCATTCCTGAGACAGGGAGATGGAGCTTTCTTT; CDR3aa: CASSPFLRQGDGAFF
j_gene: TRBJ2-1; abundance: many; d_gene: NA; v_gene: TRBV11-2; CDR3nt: TGTGCCAGCATCGAGGGGAGGACCTACAATGAGCAGTTCTTC; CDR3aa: CASIEGRTYNEQFF
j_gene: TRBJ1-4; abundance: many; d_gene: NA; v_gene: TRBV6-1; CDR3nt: TGTGCCAGCAGTGAAACGCAAGATGAAAAACTGTTTTTT; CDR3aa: CASSETQDEKLFF
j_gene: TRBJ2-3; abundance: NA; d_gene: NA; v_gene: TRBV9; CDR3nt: TGTGCCAGCAGCGTAAGGACTGGAGATACGCAGTATTTT; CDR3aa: CASSVRTGDTQYF
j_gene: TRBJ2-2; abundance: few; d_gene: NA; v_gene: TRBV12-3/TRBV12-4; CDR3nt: TGTGCCAGCGAAGTGGGGCACTCCACCGGGGAGCTGTTTTTT; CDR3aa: CASEVGHSTGELFF
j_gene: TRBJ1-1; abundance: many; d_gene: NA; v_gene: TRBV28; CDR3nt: TGCGCCAGCAGTACGGATGGGAACACTGAAGCTTTCTTT; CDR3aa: CASSTDGNTEAFF
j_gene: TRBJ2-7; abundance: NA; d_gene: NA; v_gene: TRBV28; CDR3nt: TGTGCCAGCAGTTTTATTATCTACGAGCAGTACTTC; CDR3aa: CASSFIIYEQYF
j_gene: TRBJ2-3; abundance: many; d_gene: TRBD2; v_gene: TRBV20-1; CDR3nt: TGCAGTGCTAGAGATCTCGCTAGCGGGGGCACAGATACGCAGTATTTT; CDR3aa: CSARDLASGGTDTQYF
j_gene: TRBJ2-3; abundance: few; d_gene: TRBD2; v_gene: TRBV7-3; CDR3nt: TGTGCCAGCGCTTGGAGCGGGAGGGCGGGGGGAGATACGCAGTATTTT; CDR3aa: CASAWSGRAGGDTQYF
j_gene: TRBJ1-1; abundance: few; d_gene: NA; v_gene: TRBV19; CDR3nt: TGTGCCAGTAGTATAGGGGGGCCCACGGACGCTTTCTTT; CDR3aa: CASSIGGPTDAFF
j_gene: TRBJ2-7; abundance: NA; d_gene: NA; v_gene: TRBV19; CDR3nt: TGTGCCAGTAGTATAGTTCCCCTTTCGGAGCAGTACTTC; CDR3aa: CASSIVPLSEQYF
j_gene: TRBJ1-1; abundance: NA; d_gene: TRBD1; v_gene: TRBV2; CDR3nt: TGTGCCAGCTTGACAGGGCAGACTGAAGCTTTCTTT; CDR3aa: CASLTGQTEAFF
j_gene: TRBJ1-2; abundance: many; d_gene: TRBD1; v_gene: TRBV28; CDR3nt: TGCGCCAGCAGCTTGGGACAGGGAGATGGCTACACCTTC; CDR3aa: CASSLGQGDGYTF
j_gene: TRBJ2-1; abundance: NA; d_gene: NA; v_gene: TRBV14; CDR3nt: TGTGCCAGCAGCCAACGCTCGGGGTTCCCCTACAATGAGCAGTTCTTC; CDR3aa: CASSQRSGFPYNEQFF
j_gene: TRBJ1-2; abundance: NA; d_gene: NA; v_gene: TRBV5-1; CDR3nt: TGCGCCAGCAGCCAACCGGTGGGGACTGGCTACACCTTC; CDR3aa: CASSQPVGTGYTF
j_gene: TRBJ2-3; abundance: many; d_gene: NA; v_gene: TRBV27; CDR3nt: TGTGCCAGCAGTGTACAAGGGATGGATACGCAGTATTTT; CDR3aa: CASSVQGMDTQYF
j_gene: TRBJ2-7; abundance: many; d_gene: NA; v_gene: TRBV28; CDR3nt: TGTGCCAGCACCTCAAGGGGGGGTGCCCACGAGCAGTACTTC; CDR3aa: CASTSRGGAHEQYF
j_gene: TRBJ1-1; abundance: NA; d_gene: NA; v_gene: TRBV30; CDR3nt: TGTGCCTGGAGTGTACTTGGGGGGTTAGCTGAAGCTTTCTTT; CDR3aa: CAWSVLGGLAEAFF
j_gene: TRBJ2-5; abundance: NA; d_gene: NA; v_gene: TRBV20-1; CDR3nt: TGCAGTGCTAGAGATCAGGCAGGGGCTGGGGAGACCCAGTACTTC; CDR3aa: CSARDQAGAGETQYF
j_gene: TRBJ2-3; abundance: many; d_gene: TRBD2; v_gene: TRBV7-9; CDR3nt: TGTGCCAGCAGTTCTGCTGGACTAGCGCCGATCACAGATACGCAGTATTTT; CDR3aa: CASSSAGLAPITDTQYF
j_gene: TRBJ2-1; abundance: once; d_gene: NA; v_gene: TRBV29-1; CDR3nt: TGCAGCGTTGTGGAGGGGCCAGGGGTTGAGCAGTTCTTC; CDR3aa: CSVVEGPGVEQFF
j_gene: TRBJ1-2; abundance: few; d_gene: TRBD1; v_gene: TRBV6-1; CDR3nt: TGTGCCAGCAGTTCGCACTGGACAGGGGAATTTGGCTACACCTTC; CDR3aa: CASSSHWTGEFGYTF
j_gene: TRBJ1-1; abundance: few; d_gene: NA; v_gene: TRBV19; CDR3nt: TGTGCCAGTAGTATAACGATGAACACTGAAGCTTTCTTT; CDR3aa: CASSITMNTEAFF
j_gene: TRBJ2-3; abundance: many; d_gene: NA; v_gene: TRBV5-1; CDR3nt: TGCGCCAGCAGCTTGGGGCAGGACACAGATACGCAGTATTTT; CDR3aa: CASSLGQDTDTQYF
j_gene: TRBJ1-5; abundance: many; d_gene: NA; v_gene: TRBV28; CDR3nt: TGTGCCAGCAGTCTACAGGTAGATAGCAATCAGCCCCAGCATTTT; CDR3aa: CASSLQVDSNQPQHF
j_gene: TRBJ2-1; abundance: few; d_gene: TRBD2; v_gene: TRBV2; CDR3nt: TGTGCCAGCAGTGATTCGCTAGCGGGAGATTCCTACAATGAGCAGTTCTTC; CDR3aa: CASSDSLAGDSYNEQFF
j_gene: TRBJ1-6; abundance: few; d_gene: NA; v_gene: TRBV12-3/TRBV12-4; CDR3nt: TGTGCCAGCAGTTTAAGGACAAATTCACCCCTCCACTTT; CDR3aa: CASSLRTNSPLHF
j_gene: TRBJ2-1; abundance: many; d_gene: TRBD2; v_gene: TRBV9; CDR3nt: TGTGCCAGCAGCGCGACTAGCGGGAGTGCTTACAATGAGCAGTTCTTC; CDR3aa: CASSATSGSAYNEQFF
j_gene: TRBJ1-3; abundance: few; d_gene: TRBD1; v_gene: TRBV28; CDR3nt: TGTGCCAGCAGTTGGTGGGGACAGGGAGGAAACACCATATATTTT; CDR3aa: CASSWWGQGGNTIYF
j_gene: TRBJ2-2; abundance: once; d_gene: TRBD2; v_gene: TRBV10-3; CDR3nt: TGTGCCATCAGTGGGGGGGGGAACGGGGAGCTGTTTTTT; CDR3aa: CAISGGGNGELFF
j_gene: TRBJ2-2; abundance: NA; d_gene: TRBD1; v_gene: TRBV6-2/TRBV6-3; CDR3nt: TGTGCCAGCAGAGGGACAGAGCACACCGGGGAGCTGTTTTTT; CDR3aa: CASRGTEHTGELFF
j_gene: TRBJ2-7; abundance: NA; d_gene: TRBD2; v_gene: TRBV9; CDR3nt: TGTGCCAGCAGTTCTCGCCATTTCGGACTAGCGGGAGTCGAGCAGTACTTC; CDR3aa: CASSSRHFGLAGVEQYF
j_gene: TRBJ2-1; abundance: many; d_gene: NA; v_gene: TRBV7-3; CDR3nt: TGTGCCAGCAGCCTCGACCCGAGAGGGTCCTACAATGAGCAGTTCTTC; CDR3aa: CASSLDPRGSYNEQFF
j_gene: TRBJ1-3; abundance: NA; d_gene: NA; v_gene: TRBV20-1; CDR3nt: TGCAGTGCCCCCGGGGAGGGAACTGGAAACACCATATATTTT; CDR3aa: CSAPGEGTGNTIYF
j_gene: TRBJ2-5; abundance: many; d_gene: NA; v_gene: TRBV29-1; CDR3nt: TGCAGCGTTGAAGATCAGGGGGGACCAGAGACCCAGTACTTC; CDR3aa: CSVEDQGGPETQYF
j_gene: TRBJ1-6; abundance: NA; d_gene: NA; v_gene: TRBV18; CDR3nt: TGTGCCAGCTCACCAGGTCCACGGACGAATTCACCCCTCCACTTT; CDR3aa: CASSPGPRTNSPLHF
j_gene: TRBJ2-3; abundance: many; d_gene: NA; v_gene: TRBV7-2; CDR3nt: TGTGCCAGCACCCGGGACTCTAGCACAGATACGCAGTATTTT; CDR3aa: CASTRDSSTDTQYF